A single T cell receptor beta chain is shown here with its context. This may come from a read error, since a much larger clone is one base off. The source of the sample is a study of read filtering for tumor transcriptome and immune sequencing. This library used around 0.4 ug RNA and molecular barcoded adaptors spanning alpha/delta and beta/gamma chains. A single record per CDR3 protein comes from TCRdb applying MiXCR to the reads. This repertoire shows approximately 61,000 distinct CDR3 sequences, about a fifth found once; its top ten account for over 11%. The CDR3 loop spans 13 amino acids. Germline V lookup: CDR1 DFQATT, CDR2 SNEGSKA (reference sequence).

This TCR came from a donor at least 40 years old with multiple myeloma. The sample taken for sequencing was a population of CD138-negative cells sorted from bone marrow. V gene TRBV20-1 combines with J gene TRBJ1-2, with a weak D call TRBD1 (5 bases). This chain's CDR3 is CSASSQGFYDYTF. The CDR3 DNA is TGCAGTGCTAGTAGCCAGGGCTTCTATGACTACACCTTC.